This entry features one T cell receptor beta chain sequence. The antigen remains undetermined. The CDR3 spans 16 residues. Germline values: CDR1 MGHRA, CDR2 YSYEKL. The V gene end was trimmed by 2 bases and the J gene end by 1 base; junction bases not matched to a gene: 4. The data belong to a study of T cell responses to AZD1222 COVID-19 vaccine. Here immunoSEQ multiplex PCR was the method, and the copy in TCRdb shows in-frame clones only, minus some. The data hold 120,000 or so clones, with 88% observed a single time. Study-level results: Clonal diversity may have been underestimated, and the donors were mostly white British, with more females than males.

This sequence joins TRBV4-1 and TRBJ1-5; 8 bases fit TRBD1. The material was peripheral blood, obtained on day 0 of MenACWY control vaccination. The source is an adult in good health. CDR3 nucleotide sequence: TGCGCCAGCAGCCAAACCCCAGGGGGCAGCAATCAGCCCCAGCATTTT. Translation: CASSQTPGGSNQPQHF.